This TCR beta chain came from a study of blood T cell repertoires in COVID-19. Libraries were prepared by immunoSEQ multiplex PCR; TCRdb keeps only in-frame clonotypes and omits some of them. The sample contains about 140,000 clones, 60% to 80% of which appear only once. Recruitment covered about two dozen US areas and drew participants whose ages spanned roughly 18 to 90 years. The sequencing input was PBMCs or T cells enriched from blood (not recorded which). This receptor was identified in a woman aged 45-59 years who had recovered from COVID-19.

CDR3 sequence reads: CASRRTSGSETGELFF. As DNA, the CDR3 is TGTGCCAGCAGGAGGACTAGCGGGAGTGAAACCGGGGAGCTGTTTTTT. The chain employs TRBV6-6 and TRBJ2-2; 13 nucleotides agree with TRBD2. This CDR3 is 16 amino acids long. V was clipped by 6 bases and J by 5 bases; unmatched bases: 6. The germline V gene encodes CDR1 MNHNY and CDR2 SVGAGI (reference sequence).